This TCR beta chain came from a study of control samples from healthy donors and cancer patients. The assay was immunoSEQ multiplex PCR, and TCRdb's table has in-frame clones only and misses some. The sample yields approximately 40,000 clones, about 93% seen once. This CDR3 contains 16 residues. The germline V gene encodes CDR1 SGHAT and CDR2 FQNNGV. V dropped 5 bases and J dropped 4 bases, with 20 bases sitting between them. The receptor was derived from a woman aged 50 to 60 in good health. This chain connects TRBV11-2 to TRBJ1-1; D possibly corresponds to TRBD1 (5 bases). The material sequenced was blood. CDR3: CASSLSSIVGTTEAFF. The CDR3 bases are TGTGCCAGCAGCCTTTCAAGTATTGTGGGGACCACTGAAGCTTTCTTT.